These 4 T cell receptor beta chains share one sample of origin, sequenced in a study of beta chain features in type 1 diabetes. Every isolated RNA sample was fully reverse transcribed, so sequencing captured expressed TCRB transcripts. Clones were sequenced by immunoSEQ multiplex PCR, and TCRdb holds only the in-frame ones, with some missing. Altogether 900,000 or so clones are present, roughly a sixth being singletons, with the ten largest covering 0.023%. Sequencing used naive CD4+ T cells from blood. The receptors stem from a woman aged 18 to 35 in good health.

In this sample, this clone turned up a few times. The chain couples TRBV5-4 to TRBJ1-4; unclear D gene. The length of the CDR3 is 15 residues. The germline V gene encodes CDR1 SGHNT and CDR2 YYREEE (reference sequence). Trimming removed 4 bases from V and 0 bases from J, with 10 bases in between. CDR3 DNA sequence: TGTGCCAGCAGCCAAGATCGGACAACTAATGAAAAACTGTTTTTT. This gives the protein CASSQDRTTNEKLFF.

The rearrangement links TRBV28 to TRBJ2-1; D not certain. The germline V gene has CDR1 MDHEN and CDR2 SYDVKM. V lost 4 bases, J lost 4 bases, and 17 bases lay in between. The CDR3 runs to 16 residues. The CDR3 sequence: CASSSGTIGSYNEQFF. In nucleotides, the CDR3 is TGTGCCAGCAGTTCCGGTACGATCGGGTCATACAATGAGCAGTTCTTC.

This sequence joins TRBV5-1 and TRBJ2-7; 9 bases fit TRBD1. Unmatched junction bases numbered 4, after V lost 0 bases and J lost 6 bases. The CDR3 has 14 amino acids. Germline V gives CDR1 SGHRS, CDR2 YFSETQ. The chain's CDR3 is CASSLGDRVGEQYF. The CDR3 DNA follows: TGCGCCAGCAGCTTGGGGGACAGGGTCGGCGAGCAGTACTTC.

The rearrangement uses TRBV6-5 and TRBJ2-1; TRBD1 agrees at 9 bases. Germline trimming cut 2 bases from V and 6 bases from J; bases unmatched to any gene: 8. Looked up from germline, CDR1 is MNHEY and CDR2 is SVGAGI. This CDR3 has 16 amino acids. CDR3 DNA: TGTGCCAGCAGTTACCCGGGGACAGGGAGGGCCAATGAGCAGTTCTTC. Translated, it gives CASSYPGTGRANEQFF.